The sequence of this TCR beta chain was determined in a study of blood T cells in healthy people across ages. Per the germline V gene, CDR1 is MNHEY and CDR2 is SVGAGI. The CDR3 contains 14 residues. Concerning this clonotype itself: Sequence at one end of the junction differs from germline and may be a read error.

Using a J-beta primer mix together with a sample-barcoded 5' primer, a second PCR was run for roughly 7 to 12 cycles. TCRdb re-called the 5' RACE reads with MiXCR, one entry per CDR3 protein. Here the sample spans fewer than 800,000 distinct CDR3 sequences, around a fifth being singletons. The sequence came from a man in his 70s in good health. The genes are TRBV6-5 and TRBJ1-2, with D perhaps TRBD1 (5 bases). Sequencing input: blood. Here the CDR3 reads CASSYSGGGYGYTF. The CDR3, as DNA: TGTGCCAGCAGCTACTCGGGGGGAGGGTATGGCTACACCTTC.